This entry features one TCR beta chain sequence. The data belong to a study of blood T cell repertoires in COVID-19. Study-level information: Samples representing acute and convalescent COVID-19 were sourced from the United States, Italy and Spain. T cells, B-cell-depleted T cells, or PBMCs provided the cDNA or gDNA that served as material.

Germline-derived CDR1 and CDR2 are SGDLS and YYNGEE. The CDR3 extends over 14 amino acids. Trimming took off 6 bases at V and 4 bases at J, with 16 bases between the two ends. In the source study's methods: Quantification of nucleated cells was approximated via reference gene primer amplification. Only in-frame clones appear in the TCRdb table, and some are missing; sequencing was by immunoSEQ multiplex PCR. That table furnishes V, J and clone size, whereas the DNA furnished D and trimming. The sample has approximately 250,000 clones; roughly 86% are singletons. The chain has TRBV9 and TRBJ2-5; possible D gene TRBD2, 7 bases. Input material: peripheral blood. This sequence originates from a woman in her fifties or sixties who had recovered from COVID-19. In DNA, the CDR3 is TGTGCCAGCAACTTACAAGGGGGGGGAGAGACCCAGTACTTC. This sequence encodes CASNLQGGGETQYF.